This T cell receptor (beta chain) stems from a study of blood T cell repertoires in COVID-19. Whole-study context: From T cells, B-cell-depleted T cells, or PBMCs came the material, which was cDNA or gDNA.

Authors' processing steps: Estimated nucleated cell counts came from reference gene primer amplification. The table came from immunoSEQ multiplex PCR; TCRdb's copy has only in-frame clones and leaves some out. From that table come the V and J calls and clone size; the DNA was used to work out D and trimming. Of 110,000 or so clones listed, 70% to 90% are singletons. The CDR3 has 14 residues. In its sample, this clone was seen once. Sequencing used peripheral blood. The TCR sequence derives from a man in his 70s who had recovered from COVID-19. The chain is built from TRBV1 and TRBJ1-5; TRBD1 is the table's D call, not checked against the DNA. TRBV1 is assigned pseudogene status. In DNA, the CDR3 is TGCACCAGCAGTCCACAGGGGAGCAATCAGCCCCAGCATTTT. Protein sequence: CTSSPQGSNQPQHF.